This TCR beta chain originates from a study of vaccination effects on CD4 cells after COVID-19. CDR1 is MNHEY and CDR2 is SVGAGI in the germline V gene. The V gene lost 6 bases and the J gene lost 3 bases, with 12 bases spanning the gap. CDR3 length equals 14 residues. Within the ViraFEST assay, antigen-specific CD4+ T cells underwent expansion with viral peptide pools prior to sequencing. Subsequent to a culture period of approximately 11 days, CD4+ T cells were isolated. Sometime from March through December 2020, the person acquired a SARS-CoV-2 infection that PCR confirmed. Some clones are missing from TCRdb's copy, which holds only in-frame ones; the method was immunoSEQ multiplex PCR. This table holds about 70,000 clones, 73% found once. Points from the study as a whole: Marked clonal contraction was seen late after vaccination (in both infection- and vaccine-induced clones).

This clone was counted a single time. What it binds is unknown. The chain recombines TRBV6-5 with TRBJ1-5; no definite D call. Source: CD4+ T cells from PBMCs cultured with HIV peptides, taken before COVID-19 vaccination. This sample's subset: HIV-1 Nef peptide pool negative control/reference culture. The TCR comes from a human donor who had a prior SARS-CoV-2 infection. The CDR3 protein is CASSTRAFNQPQHF. CDR3 coding DNA: TGTGCCAGCAGCACAAGGGCTTTCAATCAGCCCCAGCATTTT.